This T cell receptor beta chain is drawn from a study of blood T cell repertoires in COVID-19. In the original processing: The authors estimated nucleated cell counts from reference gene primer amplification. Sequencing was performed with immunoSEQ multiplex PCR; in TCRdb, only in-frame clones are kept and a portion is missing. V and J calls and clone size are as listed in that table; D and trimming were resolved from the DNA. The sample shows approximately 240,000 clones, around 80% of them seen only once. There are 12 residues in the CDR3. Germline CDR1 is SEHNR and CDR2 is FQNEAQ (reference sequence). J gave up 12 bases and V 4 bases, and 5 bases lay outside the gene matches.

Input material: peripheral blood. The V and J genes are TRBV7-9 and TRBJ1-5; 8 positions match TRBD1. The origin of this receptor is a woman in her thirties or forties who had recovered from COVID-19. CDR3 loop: CASSSDRGGQHF. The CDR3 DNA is TGTGCCAGCAGCTCCGACAGGGGAGGCCAGCATTTT. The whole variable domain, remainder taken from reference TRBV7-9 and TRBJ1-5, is DTGVSQNPRHKITKRGQNVTFRCDPISEHNRLYWYRQTLGQGPEFLTYFQNEAQLEKSRLLSDRFSAERPKGSFSTLEIQRTEQGDSAMYLCASSSDRGGQHFGDGTRLSIL.